Listed below are T cell receptor beta chains from one sample, sequenced in a study of regulatory T cells in long-lasting Graves disease. Each CDR3 protein gets one entry after TCRdb re-called the multiplex PCR reads with MiXCR. Of 310,000 or so distinct CDR3 sequences in the sample, less than 20% were seen once. The sample in question was peripheral blood mononuclear cells (PBMCs), obtained when the disease was refractory, from a patient treated with antithyroid drugs. The receptor set was obtained from a female donor with Graves disease. CDR3s include the opening cysteine and the closing phenylalanine or tryptophan. The D gene is left open where the match is weak. Where a row states a size, it is once, few, many or the class of an expanded clone; other rows omit it.

D,J,size,V,DNA,CDR3
TRBD1,TRBJ1-1,few,TRBV29-1,TGCAGCGTTGAAGCTAGAAGGACAGGCTCTGAAGCTTTCTTT,CSVEARRTGSEAFF
TRBD2,TRBJ2-2,few,TRBV5-1,TGCGCCAGCAGCTCCCTGACTAGCTCCACCGGGGAGCTGTTTTTT,CASSSLTSSTGELFF
-,TRBJ2-4,many,TRBV5-1,TGCGCCAGCAGCTTGGACTATAGCGGAAACATTCAGTACTTC,CASSLDYSGNIQYF
TRBD1,TRBJ2-5,few,TRBV24-1,TGTGCCACCAGTGCTATAGGGACAGGGGGCAAAGAGACCCAGTACTTC,CATSAIGTGGKETQYF
-,TRBJ2-5,many,TRBV2,TGTGCCAGCAGTGTCAGGGCCAGGGAGACCCAGTACTTC,CASSVRARETQYF
-,TRBJ2-5,many,TRBV28,TGTGCCAGCAGCCCTCGGAATCTGGTGGAGACCCAGTACTTC,CASSPRNLVETQYF
TRBD2,TRBJ2-5,many,TRBV30,TGTGCCAGCAGCTTATCTAGCGGCCAAGAGACCCAGTACTTC,CASSLSSGQETQYF
-,TRBJ2-7,many,TRBV11-2,TGTGCCAGCAGCTTAGCCCCGCCAGGGTCAACGGTCTACGAGCAGTACTTC,CASSLAPPGSTVYEQYF
TRBD1,TRBJ1-2,many,TRBV2,TGTGCCAGCAGAACTACAGGGGATTCCTATGGCTACACCTTC,CASRTTGDSYGYTF
-,TRBJ2-1,many,TRBV18,TGTGCCAGCACGACCGGGACGGATGTCTACAATGAGCAGTTCTTC,CASTTGTDVYNEQFF
-,TRBJ2-7,many,TRBV28,TGTGCCAGCAGTAACCCGTCCGAGCAGTACTTC,CASSNPSEQYF
-,TRBJ2-3,-,TRBV18,TGTGCCAGCTCACCAAGGTCTGTGGGAGATACGCAGTATTTT,CASSPRSVGDTQYF
TRBD1,TRBJ2-2,-,TRBV2,TGTGCCAGCAGCGAGGACAGGGGGTCCGGGGAGCTGTTTTTT,CASSEDRGSGELFF
TRBD1,TRBJ1-1,few,TRBV5-1,TGCGCCAGCAGCGGCCCCGGGACAGCCGTAGAAGCTTTCTTT,CASSGPGTAVEAFF
TRBD1,TRBJ1-3,few,TRBV9,TGTGCCAGCAGCTCCCGGACAGGGCATTCTGGAAACACCATATATTTT,CASSSRTGHSGNTIYF
-,TRBJ2-2,few,TRBV4-2,TGTGCCAGCAGCCAACCCCCTGGGGAGCTGTTTTTT,CASSQPPGELFF
-,TRBJ1-4,many,TRBV2,TGTGCCAGCACAGGGGATTACCAAAACAAACTGTTTTTT,CASTGDYQNKLFF
-,TRBJ1-1,-,TRBV6-2/TRBV6-3,TGTGCCAGCACCCGGGGGGGAACTGAAGCTTTCTTT,CASTRGGTEAFF
TRBD2,TRBJ2-5,many,TRBV12-3/TRBV12-4,TGTGCCAGCGGACTAGGGACCGCAAGGGCCCAGTACTTC,CASGLGTARAQYF
-,TRBJ2-7,many,TRBV27,TGTGCCAGCTCTTTACGATCTCCCCTCTACGAGCAGTACTTC,CASSLRSPLYEQYF
TRBD1,TRBJ1-2,-,TRBV24-1,TGTGCCACCAGTGATTTGCCGACAGGGAGGGCCTATGGCTACACCTTC,CATSDLPTGRAYGYTF
TRBD1,TRBJ1-2,-,TRBV7-9,TGTGCCAGCAGCTACGACAGGGGGCGATGGGAGAACTATGGCTACACCTTC,CASSYDRGRWENYGYTF
TRBD2,TRBJ2-7,-,TRBV28,TGTGCCAGCAGTCTTTCTAGCGGGAGGAACGAGCAGTACTTC,CASSLSSGRNEQYF